Below, 14 T cell receptor beta chains from the same sample are listed, as sequenced in a study of identical twins. Each CDR3 protein is one row after TCRdb ran MiXCR on the 5' RACE reads. This table has 550,000 to 700,000 distinct CDR3 sequences, nearly 10% appearing once. These data also formed part of another study, on yellow fever vaccine responses in identical twins.

The sample taken for sequencing was PBMCs. The origin of the receptors is a woman under 30 in good health.

This clonotype was counted many times. The chain is built from TRBV20-1 and TRBJ2-2; maybe TRBD2 (5 bases). V lost 4 bases, J lost 1 base, and 10 bases lay in between. CDR3 length: 14 residues. Germline CDR1 DFQATT, CDR2 SNEGSKA (reference sequence). This CDR3 is CSAITGKNTGELFF. CDR3 DNA: TGCAGTGCTATTACCGGGAAGAACACCGGGGAGCTGTTTTTT.

For this clonotype: One end of the junction varies from germline; a read error may be responsible. The CDR3 loop is CSSSLRGPYTGELFF. The DNA for the CDR3 is TGTTCCAGCAGCTTAAGGGGGCCCTACACCGGGGAGCTGTTTTTT. The chain couples TRBV7-3 to TRBJ2-2; 7 bases match TRBD1. Looked up from germline, CDR1 is SGHTA and CDR2 is FQGTGA. The CDR3 loop spans 15 amino acids.

This clonotype was observed a few times. V gene TRBV29-1 combines with J gene TRBJ1-2; D is unclear. This CDR3 region has 13 residues. V lost 6 bases to trimming and J lost 3 bases, with 14 bases between them. Looked up from germline, CDR1 is SQVTM and CDR2 is ANQGSEA. DNA for the CDR3: TGCAGCGTGCCCAGCCCCGGGGACTATGGCTACACCTTC. It specifies CSVPSPGDYGYTF.

This clonotype was counted many times. The chain carries TRBV12-3 or TRBV12-4 and TRBJ2-3, with D uncertain. The CDR3 loop spans 12 amino acids. V was shortened by 6 bases and J by 4 bases, with 8 bases between the two germline ends. Here the CDR3 reads CASSWAADTQYF. CDR3 sequence (DNA): TGTGCCAGCAGCTGGGCAGCAGATACGCAGTATTTT.

The chain links TRBV29-1 to TRBJ2-7; D is ambiguous. Germline values: CDR1 SQVTM, CDR2 ANQGSEA. The CDR3 runs to 13 residues. V was clipped by 3 bases and J by 2 bases, with 11 bases between them. The CDR3 nucleotides are TGCAGCGTTGAGAAGGACCAACCCTACGAGCAGTACTTC. Translating gives CSVEKDQPYEQYF.

This clonotype has more than one count but fewer than ten. V gene TRBV27 combines with J gene TRBJ2-2; 8 nucleotides match TRBD2. Trimming removed 6 bases from V and 6 bases from J; junction bases left unmatched: 6. The germline gives CDR1 MNHEY, CDR2 SMNVEV (reference sequence). The CDR3 totals 14 residues. The CDR3 nucleotides are TGTGCCAGCAGCGGGACTAGTCGGTCCGGGGAGCTGTTTTTT. It specifies CASSGTSRSGELFF.

The J gene is TRBJ2-7, the V gene TRBV28; perhaps TRBD2 as D (5 bases). CDR3 length: 15 amino acids. Trimming took 5 bases from V and 0 from J, leaving 14 bases between them. Germline CDR1 is MDHEN and CDR2 is SYDVKM. The CDR3 protein is CASSPGLESSYEQYF. In DNA form, the CDR3 reads TGTGCCAGCAGTCCAGGACTGGAGAGCTCCTACGAGCAGTACTTC.

The chain has TRBV21-1 and TRBJ2-3; whether TRBD1, the table's D call, matches the DNA was not checked. TRBV21-1 is an annotated pseudogene. The CDR3 has 16 amino acids. The CDR3 nucleotides are TGTGCCAGCAGCCCCTTCACGGGGCGCGGCACAGATACGCAGTATTTT. This codes for CASSPFTGRGTDTQYF.

The V call is TRBV4-3, the J call TRBJ2-3; TRBD2 aligns across 12 bases. The trim removed 4 bases at V and 6 bases at J, leaving 8 bases unmatched. This CDR3 has 16 residues. CDR1 is LGHNA, CDR2 YSLEER, per germline. The CDR3 DNA reads TGCGCCAGCAGCCGAGAACTAGCGGGAGGTTTGGATACGCAGTATTTT. The encoded protein is CASSRELAGGLDTQYF.

The genes are TRBV10-3 and TRBJ2-3; 8 positions match TRBD2. CDR1 and CDR2 from the germline V gene are ENHRY and SYGVKD. J was trimmed by 0 bases and V by 6 bases; bases with no gene match: 5. This CDR3 is 15 amino acids long. CDR3 loop: CAIRASGHSTDTQYF. The CDR3 nucleotides read TGTGCCATCAGGGCTAGCGGGCATAGCACAGATACGCAGTATTTT.

The V gene is TRBV21-1, the J gene TRBJ1-4. TRBV21-1 is a pseudogene locus. The CDR3 is made up of 12 amino acids. The CDR3 spells CGQYATNEKLFF. CDR3 sequence (DNA): TGTGGCCAGTATGCAACTAATGAAAAACTGTTTTTT.

CDR3 coding DNA: TGTGCCAGCAGTCCCAAGTTGGGGTCTGCTATTTCCCACTATGGCTACACCTTC. This codes for CASSPKLGSAISHYGYTF. The J gene is TRBJ1-2, the V gene TRBV2, with unresolved D. V lost 5 bases to trimming and J lost 3 bases, with 25 bases between them. CDR1 and CDR2 (germline): SNHLY, FYNNEI. There are 18 residues in the CDR3.

The genes are TRBV7-2 and TRBJ2-7, with D possibly being TRBD2 (5 bases). The CDR3 length is 13 residues. CDR1 is SGHTA and CDR2 is FQGNSA in the germline V gene. V lost 5 bases and J lost 5, with 13 bases in between. CDR3: CASSPEGINEQYF. The CDR3 nucleotides are TGTGCCAGCAGCCCCGAGGGTATAAACGAGCAGTACTTC. The whole variable domain, filled in from reference TRBV7-2 and TRBJ2-7, reads GAGVSQSPSNKVTEKGKDVELRCDPISGHTALYWYRQSLGQGLEFLIYFQGNSAPDKSGLPSDRFSAERTGGSVSTLTIQRTQQEDSAVYLCASSPEGINEQYFGPGTRLTVT.

This clonotype occurred a few times. The chain joins TRBV12-3 or TRBV12-4 to TRBJ1-4; 8 nucleotides line up with TRBD1. J lost 9 bases, V lost 6 bases, and 6 bases had no gene match. The CDR3 runs 13 residues. CDR3 loop: CASSQGAGKKLFF. The CDR3 region has the DNA TGTGCCAGCAGCCAGGGGGCCGGTAAAAAACTGTTTTTT.